This is a list of T cell receptor beta chains from one sample in a study of CD8 T cells in Susac syndrome. Each CDR3 protein gets one entry after TCRdb re-called the immunoSEQ multiplex PCR reads with MiXCR. The sample carries hundreds of thousands of distinct CDR3 sequences, about 95% recorded once. Sequencing was performed on CD4+ T cells from PBMCs. All receptors derive from a human donor with Susac syndrome. The CDR3 runs from the conserved cysteine through the conserved F or W. The order of the fields is V gene, CDR3 protein.

V gene: TRBV6-2/TRBV6-3; CDR3 protein: CASSWPVGPSSGANVLTF
V gene: TRBV7-9; CDR3 protein: CASSLGRLGNTQYF
V gene: TRBV24-1; CDR3 protein: CATSDTYGYTF
V gene: TRBV2; CDR3 protein: CASRDQGDIQYF
V gene: TRBV7-8; CDR3 protein: CASSPAMMPTDTQYF
V gene: TRBV19; CDR3 protein: CASSIDSRTRQGHLNQPQHF
V gene: TRBV3-1; CDR3 protein: CASSGTRPSYNEQFF
V gene: TRBV30; CDR3 protein: CAWRRLGDTQYF
V gene: TRBV27; CDR3 protein: CASSLSQGLMNTEAFF
V gene: TRBV7-2; CDR3 protein: CASSFGDRGAISGNTIYF
V gene: TRBV18; CDR3 protein: CASSPREETGVYEQYF
V gene: TRBV27; CDR3 protein: CASSPRQGKGTEAFF
V gene: TRBV5-1; CDR3 protein: CASSPGGPPTNEKLFF
V gene: TRBV20-1; CDR3 protein: CSAPLSRTGEYGYTF
V gene: TRBV12-3/TRBV12-4; CDR3 protein: CASSRDERGTQYF
V gene: TRBV20-1; CDR3 protein: CSASSGGMGKNIQYF
V gene: TRBV10-3; CDR3 protein: CAISERKRQGKNEQFF
V gene: TRBV20-1; CDR3 protein: CSARGGTGGPDYGYTF
V gene: TRBV6-2/TRBV6-3; CDR3 protein: CASRPTKIKNTGELFF
V gene: TRBV7-3; CDR3 protein: CASSLGGASGNTIYF
V gene: TRBV5-4; CDR3 protein: CASSLGIWPTDTQYF
V gene: TRBV20-1; CDR3 protein: CSASWGSSNEKLFF
V gene: TRBV24-1; CDR3 protein: CATNSSGGTSYEQYF
V gene: TRBV5-6; CDR3 protein: CASSLGGSGEAQPQHF
V gene: TRBV20-1; CDR3 protein: CSARSSRNQPQHF
V gene: TRBV29-1; CDR3 protein: CSVDTQVSGYTF
V gene: TRBV7-2; CDR3 protein: CASSSSPGLEPRHGDTQYF
V gene: TRBV19; CDR3 protein: CASSMPGQGYEQYF
V gene: TRBV4-3; CDR3 protein: CASSHDGTGYGEQYF
V gene: TRBV29-1; CDR3 protein: CSVNKEAFF
V gene: TRBV29-1; CDR3 protein: CSVTGTPSTDTQYF
V gene: TRBV6-1; CDR3 protein: CASSAMSSTDTQYF
V gene: TRBV3-1; CDR3 protein: CASSQPGPSTDTQYF
V gene: TRBV20-1; CDR3 protein: CSATSGPHGYTF
V gene: TRBV12-3/TRBV12-4; CDR3 protein: CASSLGGADNEQFF
V gene: TRBV27; CDR3 protein: CASRLEGSGSPLHF
V gene: TRBV6-5; CDR3 protein: CASSYSSGDTEAFF
V gene: TRBV20-1; CDR3 protein: CSARDENPLDRGPGKSTEAFF
V gene: TRBV9; CDR3 protein: CASSALGQQNTEAFF
V gene: TRBV6-4; CDR3 protein: CASSEDSLSYEQYF
V gene: TRBV12-3/TRBV12-4; CDR3 protein: CASSLLQFRSPLHF
V gene: TRBV5-4; CDR3 protein: CASSLAERGGREQFF